This section outlines one TCR beta chain sequence together with its context. The antigen is unknown. The entry originates in a study of cytomegalovirus exposure and HLA in healthy donors. Study observations and caveats: The study labeled under 200 TCR beta chains cytomegalovirus-associated. Several of the most significant clusters appeared linked to common viral pathogens, based on a later analysis.

All donors participated as healthy donors of bone marrow. The trim removed 6 bases at V and 4 bases at J, leaving 7 bases unmatched. Germline CDR1 is SQVTM and CDR2 is ANQGSEA. This CDR3 region has 14 residues. The PCR was carried out with 60 Vbeta primers and 13 Jbeta primers. Under the authors' procedure: Per a later analysis, the number of unique TCR beta chains was some 82 million, of which 8.5 million to 11 million were shared. Profiling relied on immunoSEQ multiplex PCR, and the TCRdb table lists in-frame clones only, not all of them. V and J calls plus clone size are reproduced from that table; the DNA served to infer D and trimming. The sample includes around 190,000 clones, roughly four fifths of them seen just once.

This chain joins TRBV29-1 and TRBJ2-3; 10 bases are shared with TRBD2. The receptor was isolated from a woman aged 50 to 60 in good health and CMV-seronegative. Specimen: PBMCs. The CDR3 DNA reads TGCAGCGTCTTAGCGGGAGGCTGGGCAGATACGCAGTATTTT. Protein: CSVLAGGWADTQYF.